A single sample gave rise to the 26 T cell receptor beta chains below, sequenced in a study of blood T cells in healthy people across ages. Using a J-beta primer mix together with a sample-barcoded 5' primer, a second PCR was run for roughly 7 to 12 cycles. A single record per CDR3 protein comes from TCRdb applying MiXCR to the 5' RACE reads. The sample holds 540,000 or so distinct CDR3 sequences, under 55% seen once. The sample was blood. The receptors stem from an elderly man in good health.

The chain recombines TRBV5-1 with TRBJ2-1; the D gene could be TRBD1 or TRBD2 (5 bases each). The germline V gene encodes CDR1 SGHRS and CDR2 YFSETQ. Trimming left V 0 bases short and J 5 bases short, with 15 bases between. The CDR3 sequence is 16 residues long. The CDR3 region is CASSLEGTVSHNEQFF. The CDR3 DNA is TGCGCCAGCAGCTTGGAGGGGACGGTGAGCCACAATGAGCAGTTCTTC.

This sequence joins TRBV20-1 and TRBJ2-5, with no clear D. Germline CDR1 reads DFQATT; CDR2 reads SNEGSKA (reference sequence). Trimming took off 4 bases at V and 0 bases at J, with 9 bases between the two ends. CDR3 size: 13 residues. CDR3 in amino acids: CSATFTDQETQYF. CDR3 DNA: TGCAGTGCTACCTTCACAGACCAAGAGACCCAGTACTTC.

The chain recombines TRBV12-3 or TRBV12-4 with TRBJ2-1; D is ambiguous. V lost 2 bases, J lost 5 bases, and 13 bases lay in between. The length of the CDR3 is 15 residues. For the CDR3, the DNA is TGTGCCAGCAGTTTACGGGTATTGGGGAACAATGAGCAGTTCTTC. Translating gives CASSLRVLGNNEQFF.

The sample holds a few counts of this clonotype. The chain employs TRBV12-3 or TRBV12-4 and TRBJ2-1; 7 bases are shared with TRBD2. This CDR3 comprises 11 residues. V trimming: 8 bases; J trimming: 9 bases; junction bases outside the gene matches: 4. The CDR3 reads CASRLAFEQFF. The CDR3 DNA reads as TGTGCCAGCCGACTAGCTTTTGAGCAGTTCTTC.

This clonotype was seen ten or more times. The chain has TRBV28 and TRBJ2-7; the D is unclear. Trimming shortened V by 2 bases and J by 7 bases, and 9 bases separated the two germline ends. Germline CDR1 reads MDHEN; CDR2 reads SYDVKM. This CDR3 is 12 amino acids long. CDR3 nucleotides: TGTGCCAGCAGTTTAATTGGTGGGGAGCAGTACTTC. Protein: CASSLIGGEQYF.

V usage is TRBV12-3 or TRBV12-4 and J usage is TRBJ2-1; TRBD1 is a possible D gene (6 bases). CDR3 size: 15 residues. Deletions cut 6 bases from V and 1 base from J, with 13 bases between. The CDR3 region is CASRLLQGSYNEQFF. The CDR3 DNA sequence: TGTGCCAGCAGATTGTTACAGGGATCCTACAATGAGCAGTTCTTC.

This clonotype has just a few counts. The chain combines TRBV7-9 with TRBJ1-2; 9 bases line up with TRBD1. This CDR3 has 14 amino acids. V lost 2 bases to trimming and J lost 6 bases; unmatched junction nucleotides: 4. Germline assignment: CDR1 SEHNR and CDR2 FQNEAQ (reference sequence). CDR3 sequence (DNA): TGTGCCAGCAGCTTAAGGGGACAGGGCGATGGCTACACCTTC. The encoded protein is CASSLRGQGDGYTF.

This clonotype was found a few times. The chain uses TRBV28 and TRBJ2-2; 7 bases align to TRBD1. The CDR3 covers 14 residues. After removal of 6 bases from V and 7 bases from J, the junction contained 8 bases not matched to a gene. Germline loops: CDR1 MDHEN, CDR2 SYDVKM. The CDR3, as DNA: TGTGCCAGCAGGCGCGGACAGGTCGGCGGGGAGCTGTTTTTT. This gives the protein CASRRGQVGGELFF.

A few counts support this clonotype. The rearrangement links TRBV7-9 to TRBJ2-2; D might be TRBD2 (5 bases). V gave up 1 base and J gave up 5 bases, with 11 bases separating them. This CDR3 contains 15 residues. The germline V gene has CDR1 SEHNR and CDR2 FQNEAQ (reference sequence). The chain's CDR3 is CASSLGGAETGELFF. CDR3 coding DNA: TGTGCCAGCAGCTTAGGCGGAGCGGAGACCGGGGAGCTGTTTTTT. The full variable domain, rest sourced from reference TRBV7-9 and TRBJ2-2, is DTGVSQNPRHKITKRGQNVTFRCDPISEHNRLYWYRQTLGQGPEFLTYFQNEAQLEKSRLLSDRFSAERPKGSFSTLEIQRTEQGDSAMYLCASSLGGAETGELFFGEGSRLTVL.

CDR3 nucleotide sequence: TGTGCCAGCAGCCCACAGGCAGTCGGGACTGAAGCTTTCTTT. It encodes CASSPQAVGTEAFF. The chain employs TRBV7-9 and TRBJ1-1, with D possibly TRBD1 on 5 matching bases. Germline CDR1 is SEHNR and CDR2 is FQNEAQ (reference sequence). The CDR3 runs 14 residues. V was shortened by 5 bases and J by 5 bases, with 15 bases between the two germline ends.

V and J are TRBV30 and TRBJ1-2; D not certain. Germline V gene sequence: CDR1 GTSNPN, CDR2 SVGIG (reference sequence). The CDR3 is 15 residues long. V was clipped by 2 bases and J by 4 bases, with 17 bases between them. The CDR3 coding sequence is TGTGCCTGGAGTATGGGCCTTCCTGAGGGCTATGGCTACACCTTC. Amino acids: CAWSMGLPEGYGYTF.

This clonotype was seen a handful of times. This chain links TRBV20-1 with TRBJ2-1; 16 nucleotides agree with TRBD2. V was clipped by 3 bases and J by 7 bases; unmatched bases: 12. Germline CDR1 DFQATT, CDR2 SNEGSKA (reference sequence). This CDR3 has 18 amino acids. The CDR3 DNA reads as TGCAGTGCTAGCTTCCCCGGGACTAGCGGGAGGGCCTTTAATGAGCAGTTCTTC. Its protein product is CSASFPGTSGRAFNEQFF.

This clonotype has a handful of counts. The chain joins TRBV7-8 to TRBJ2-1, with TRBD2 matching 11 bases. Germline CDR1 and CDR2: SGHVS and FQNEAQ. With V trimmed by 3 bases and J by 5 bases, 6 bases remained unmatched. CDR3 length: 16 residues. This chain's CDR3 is CASSLRGLAENNEQFF. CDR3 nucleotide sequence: TGTGCCAGCAGCTTGAGGGGACTAGCGGAAAACAATGAGCAGTTCTTC.

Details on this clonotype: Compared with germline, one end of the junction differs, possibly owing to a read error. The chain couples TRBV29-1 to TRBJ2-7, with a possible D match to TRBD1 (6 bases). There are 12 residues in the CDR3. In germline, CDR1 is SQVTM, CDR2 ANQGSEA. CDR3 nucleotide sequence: TGCAGCGTTGGGGACATAAGCTACGAGCACTACTTC. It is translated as CSVGDISYEHYF.

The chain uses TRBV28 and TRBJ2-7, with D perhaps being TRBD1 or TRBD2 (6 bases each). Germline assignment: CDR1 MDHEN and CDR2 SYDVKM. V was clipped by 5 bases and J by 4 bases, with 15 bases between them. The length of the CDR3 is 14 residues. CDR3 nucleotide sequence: TGTGCCAGCAGTCTACCGGGGGCGCCGTACGAGCAGTACTTC. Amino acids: CASSLPGAPYEQYF.

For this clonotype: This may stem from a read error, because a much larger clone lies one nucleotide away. In DNA, the CDR3 is TGTGCCAGCAGTTACTCTGGAGCTTATGGCGAGCAGTACTTC. Translation gives CASSYSGAYGEQYF. V usage is TRBV6-5 and J usage is TRBJ2-7; no definite D call. The V end was cut by 0 bases, the J end by 6 bases, with 12 bases between. Germline CDR1 reads MNHEY; CDR2 reads SVGAGI. The CDR3 loop spans 14 amino acids.

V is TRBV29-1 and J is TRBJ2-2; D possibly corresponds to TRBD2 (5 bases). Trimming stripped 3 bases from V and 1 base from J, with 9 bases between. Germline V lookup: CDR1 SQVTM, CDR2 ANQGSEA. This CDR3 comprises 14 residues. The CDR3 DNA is TGCAGCGTTGACGCTAGCCGGAACACCGGGGAGCTGTTTTTT. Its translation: CSVDASRNTGELFF.

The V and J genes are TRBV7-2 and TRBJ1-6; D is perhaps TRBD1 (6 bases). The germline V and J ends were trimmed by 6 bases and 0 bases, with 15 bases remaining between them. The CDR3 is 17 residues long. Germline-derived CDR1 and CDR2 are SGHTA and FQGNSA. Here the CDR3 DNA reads TGTGCCAGCAGTTTTACAGGGTCGAGCTCCTATAATTCACCCCTCCACTTT. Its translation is CASSFTGSSSYNSPLHF.

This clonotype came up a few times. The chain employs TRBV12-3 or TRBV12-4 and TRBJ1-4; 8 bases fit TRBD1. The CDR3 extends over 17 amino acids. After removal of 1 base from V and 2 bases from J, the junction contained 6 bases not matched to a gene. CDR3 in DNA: TGTGCCAGCAGTTTAGTAGGCAGGGGGCCGACTAATGAAAAACTGTTTTTT. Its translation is CASSLVGRGPTNEKLFF.

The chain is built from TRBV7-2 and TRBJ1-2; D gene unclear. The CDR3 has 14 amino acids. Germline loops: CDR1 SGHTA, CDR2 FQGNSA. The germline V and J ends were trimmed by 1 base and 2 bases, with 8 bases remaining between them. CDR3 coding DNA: TGTGCCAGCAGCTTAGAGGCAGTCAACTATGGCTACACCTTC. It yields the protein CASSLEAVNYGYTF.

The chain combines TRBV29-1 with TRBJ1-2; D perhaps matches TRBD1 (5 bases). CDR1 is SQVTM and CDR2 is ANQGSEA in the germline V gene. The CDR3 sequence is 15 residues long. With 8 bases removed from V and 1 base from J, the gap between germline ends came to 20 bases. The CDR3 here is CSTEGVPDLNYGYTF. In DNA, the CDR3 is TGCAGCACCGAAGGGGTGCCCGATCTTAACTATGGCTACACCTTC.

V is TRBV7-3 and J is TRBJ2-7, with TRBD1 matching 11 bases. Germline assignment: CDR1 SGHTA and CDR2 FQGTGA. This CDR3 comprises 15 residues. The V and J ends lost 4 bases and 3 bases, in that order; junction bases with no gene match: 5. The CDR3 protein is CASSSGQGASYEQYF. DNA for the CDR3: TGTGCCAGCAGCTCCGGACAGGGGGCGAGCTACGAGCAGTACTTC.

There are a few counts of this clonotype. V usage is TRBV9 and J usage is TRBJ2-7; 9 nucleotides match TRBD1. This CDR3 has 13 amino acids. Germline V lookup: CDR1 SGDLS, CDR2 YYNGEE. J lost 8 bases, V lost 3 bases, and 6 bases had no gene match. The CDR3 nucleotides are TGTGCCAGCAGCGAGGGACAGGGCACTAAGCAGTACTTC. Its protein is CASSEGQGTKQYF.

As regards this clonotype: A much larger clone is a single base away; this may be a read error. CDR3 protein: CASSSGLAEPYNEQYF. The CDR3, as DNA: TGTGCCAGCAGTTCAGGCCTAGCAGAACCCTACAATGAGCAGTACTTC. The chain carries TRBV6-5 and TRBJ2-1, with D possibly TRBD2 on 5 matching bases. The J call may be incorrect, as the DNA end agrees better with TRBJ2-7. The germline V gene encodes CDR1 MNHEY and CDR2 SVGAGI. The CDR3 consists of 16 residues.

The DNA of the CDR3 is TGTGCCATCAGTGAGCTAGTAGGAGATACCAATGAGCAGTTCTTC. Its protein product is CAISELVGDTNEQFF. The chain has TRBV10-3 and TRBJ2-1; D is undetermined. Germline CDR1 ENHRY, CDR2 SYGVKD. Trimming pared 2 bases from V and 6 bases from J, leaving 14 bases between. The CDR3 is made up of 15 amino acids.

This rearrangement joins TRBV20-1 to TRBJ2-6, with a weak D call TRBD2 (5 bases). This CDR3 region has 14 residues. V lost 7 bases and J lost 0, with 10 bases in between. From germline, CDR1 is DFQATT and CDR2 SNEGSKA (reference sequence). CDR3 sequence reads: CSVLEGSGANVLTF. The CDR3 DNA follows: TGCAGTGTCCTCGAGGGCTCTGGGGCCAACGTCCTGACTTTC.